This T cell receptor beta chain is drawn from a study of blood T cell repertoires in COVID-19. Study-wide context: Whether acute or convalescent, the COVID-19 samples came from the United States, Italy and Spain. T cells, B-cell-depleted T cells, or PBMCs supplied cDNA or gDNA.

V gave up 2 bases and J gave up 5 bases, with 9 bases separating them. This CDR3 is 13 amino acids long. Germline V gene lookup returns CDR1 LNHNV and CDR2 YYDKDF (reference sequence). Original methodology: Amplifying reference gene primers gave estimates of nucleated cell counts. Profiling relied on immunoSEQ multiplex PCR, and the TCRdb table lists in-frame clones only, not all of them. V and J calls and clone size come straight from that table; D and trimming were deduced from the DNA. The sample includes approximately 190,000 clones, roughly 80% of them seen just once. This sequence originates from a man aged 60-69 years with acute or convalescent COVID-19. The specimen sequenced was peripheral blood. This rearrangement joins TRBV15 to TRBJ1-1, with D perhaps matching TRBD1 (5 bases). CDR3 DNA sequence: TGTGCCACCAGCAGACAGGGAGGTACTGAAGCTTTCTTT. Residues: CATSRQGGTEAFF.